This T cell receptor beta chain was captured in a study of T cells after yellow fever vaccination. 5'RACE template switching produced TCR cDNA carrying a universal primer site and UMIs. TCRdb ran MiXCR on the 5' RACE reads and lists one entry per CDR3 protein. The sample records some 500,000 distinct CDR3 sequences, less than 15% being singletons. Trimming removed 4 bases at V and 5 bases at J, with 17 bases between. Germline CDR1 and CDR2: MNHEY and SVGAGI. The CDR3 contains 15 residues. This sequence originates from a man aged 25 to 45 who received the YFV17D yellow fever vaccine. This specimen was PBMCs, taken on the day of the yellow fever booster vaccination. This chain connects TRBV6-5 to TRBJ1-1; a weak D match, TRBD1 (5 bases). The CDR3 sequence: CASSLEAGGRTEAFF. The CDR3 coding sequence is TGTGCCAGCAGTTTGGAGGCGGGGGGTCGGACTGAAGCTTTCTTT.